This T cell receptor beta chain came from a study of shared clonotypes between healthy human individuals. Sequencing used immunoSEQ multiplex PCR; TCRdb keeps in-frame clones, though not all of them. The table includes roughly 1,000,000 clones, around 78% detected once. The ends were cut back, 1 base at V and 2 bases at J, with 8 bases in the middle. Germline CDR1 is MDHEN and CDR2 is SYDVKM. The CDR3 contains 15 residues. In its sample, this clone was seen once. The sequenced material came from memory CD4+ T cells from PBMCs. Subset in this sample: CD45RA-negative fraction. The TCR originated in a man between 18 and 35 years old in good health. Some clones in this sample may be carry-over from other donors' samples. V usage is TRBV28 and J usage is TRBJ2-2; maybe TRBD2 (5 bases). Here the CDR3 DNA reads TGTGCCAGCAGTTTATTTAGCGTTAACACCGGGGAGCTGTTTTTT. Protein: CASSLFSVNTGELFF. The entire variable domain, with the rest obtained from reference TRBV28 and TRBJ2-2, is as follows: DVKVTQSSRYLVKRTGEKVFLECVQDMDHENMFWYRQDPGLGLRLIYFSYDVKMKEKGDIPEGYSVSREKKERFSLILESASTNQTSMYLCASSLFSVNTGELFFGEGSRLTVL.